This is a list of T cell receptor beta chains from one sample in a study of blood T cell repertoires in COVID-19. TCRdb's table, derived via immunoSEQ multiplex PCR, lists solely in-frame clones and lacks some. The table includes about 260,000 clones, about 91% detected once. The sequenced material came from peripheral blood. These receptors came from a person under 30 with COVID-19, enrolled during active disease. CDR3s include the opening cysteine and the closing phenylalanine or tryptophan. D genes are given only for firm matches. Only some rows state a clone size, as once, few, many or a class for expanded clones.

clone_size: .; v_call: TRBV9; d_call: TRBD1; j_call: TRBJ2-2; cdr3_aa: CASSAPGGHGELFF; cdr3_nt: TGTGCCAGCAGCGCACCAGGGGGTCACGGGGAGCTGTTTTTT
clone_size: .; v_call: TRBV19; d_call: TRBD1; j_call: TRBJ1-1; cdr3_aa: CASSLQGTVNTEAFF; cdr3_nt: TGTGCCAGTAGTCTCCAGGGGACAGTTAACACTGAAGCTTTCTTT
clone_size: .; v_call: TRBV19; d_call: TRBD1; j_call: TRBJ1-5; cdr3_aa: CASGTVENQPQHF; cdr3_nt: TGTGCCAGCGGGACAGTGGAGAATCAGCCCCAGCATTTT
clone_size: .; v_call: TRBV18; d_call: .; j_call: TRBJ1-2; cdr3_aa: CASSLIQDYGYTF; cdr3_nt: TGTGCCAGCTCACTAATTCAGGACTATGGCTACACCTTC
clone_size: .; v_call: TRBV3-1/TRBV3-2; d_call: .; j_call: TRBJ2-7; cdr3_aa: CASSPTGTYEQYF; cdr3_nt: TGTGCCAGCAGCCCCACGGGAACCTACGAGCAGTACTTC
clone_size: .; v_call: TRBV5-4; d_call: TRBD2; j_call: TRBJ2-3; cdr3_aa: CASSQKREGLGPTDTQYF; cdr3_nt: TGTGCCAGCAGTCAAAAGCGGGAGGGCTTAGGGCCAACAGATACGCAGTATTTT
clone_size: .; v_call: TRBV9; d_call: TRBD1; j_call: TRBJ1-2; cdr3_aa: CASSVETGRSYTF; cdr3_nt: TGTGCCAGCAGCGTAGAGACAGGGAGGAGCTACACCTTC
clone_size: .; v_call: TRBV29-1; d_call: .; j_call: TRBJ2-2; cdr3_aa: CSALDGFTGELFF; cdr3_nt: TGCAGCGCTCTCGACGGGTTCACCGGGGAGCTGTTTTTT
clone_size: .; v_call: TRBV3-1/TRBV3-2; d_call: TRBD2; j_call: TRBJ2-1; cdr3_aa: CASSLKRWVAGVHEQFF; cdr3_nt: TGTGCCAGCAGCCTAAAGAGGTGGGTGGCGGGAGTGCATGAGCAGTTCTTC
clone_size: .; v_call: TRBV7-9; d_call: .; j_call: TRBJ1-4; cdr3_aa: CASRKLRDTGGKLFF; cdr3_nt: TGTGCCAGCCGAAAACTCCGGGACACGGGCGGCAAACTGTTTTTT
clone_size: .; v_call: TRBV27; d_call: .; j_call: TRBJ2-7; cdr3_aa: CASSLRGSYEQYF; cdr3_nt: TGTGCCAGCAGTTTGCGGGGTTCCTACGAGCAGTACTTC
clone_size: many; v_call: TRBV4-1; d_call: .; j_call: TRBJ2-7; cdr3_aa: CASSQSALGGTPYEQYF; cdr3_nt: TGCGCCAGCAGCCAATCCGCGTTGGGAGGAACCCCCTACGAGCAGTACTTC
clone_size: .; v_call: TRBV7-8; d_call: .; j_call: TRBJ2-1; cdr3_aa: CASSLSGQLSYNEQFF; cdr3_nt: TGTGCCAGCAGCCTCTCTGGACAGTTGTCCTACAATGAGCAGTTCTTC
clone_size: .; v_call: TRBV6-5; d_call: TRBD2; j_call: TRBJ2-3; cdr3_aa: CASRYRGDTDTQYF; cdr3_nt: TGTGCCAGCAGATACCGGGGGGACACAGATACGCAGTATTTT
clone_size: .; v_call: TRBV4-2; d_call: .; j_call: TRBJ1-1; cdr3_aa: CASSQGVGDTEAFF; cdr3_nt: TGTGCCAGCAGCCAAGGCGTCGGGGACACTGAAGCTTTCTTT
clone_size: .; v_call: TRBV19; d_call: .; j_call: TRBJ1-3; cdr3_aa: CASSITRTLSGNTIYF; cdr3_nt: TGTGCCAGTAGTATAACAAGGACACTCTCTGGAAACACCATATATTTT
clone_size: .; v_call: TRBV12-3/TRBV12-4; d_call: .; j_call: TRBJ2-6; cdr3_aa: CASKLSGANVLTF; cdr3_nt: TGTGCCAGCAAGCTCTCTGGGGCCAACGTCCTGACTTTC
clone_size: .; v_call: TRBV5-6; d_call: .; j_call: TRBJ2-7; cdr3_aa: CASSLTGTTYEQYF; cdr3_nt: TGTGCCAGCAGCTTGACAGGGACTACCTACGAGCAGTACTTC
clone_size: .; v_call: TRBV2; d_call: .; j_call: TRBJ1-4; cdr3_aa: CASSDRVLRLDEKLFF; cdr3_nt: TGTGCCAGCAGTGACCGGGTCCTAAGGTTGGATGAAAAACTGTTTTTT
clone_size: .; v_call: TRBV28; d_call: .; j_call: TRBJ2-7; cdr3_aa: CASSPGGGSSDEQYF; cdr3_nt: TGTGCCAGCAGTCCTGGGGGCGGGAGCAGCGACGAGCAGTACTTC
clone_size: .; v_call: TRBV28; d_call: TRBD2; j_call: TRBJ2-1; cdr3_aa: CASVSAGVESYNEQFF; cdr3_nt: TGTGCCAGCGTTTCAGCGGGAGTGGAATCCTACAATGAGCAGTTCTTC
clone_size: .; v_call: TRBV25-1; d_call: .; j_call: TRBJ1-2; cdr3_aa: CASSDYRDWDYGYTF; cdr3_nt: TGTGCCAGCAGTGACTACAGGGATTGGGACTATGGCTACACCTTC
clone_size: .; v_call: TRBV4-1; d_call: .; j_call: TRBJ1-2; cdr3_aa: CASSQDRRILF; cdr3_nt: TGCGCCAGCAGCCAAGATCGGAGGATACTCTTC
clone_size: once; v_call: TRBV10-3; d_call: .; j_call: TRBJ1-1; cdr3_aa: CAISESERDMNTEAFF; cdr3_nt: TGTGCCATCAGTGAGTCAGAGAGAGACATGAACACTGAAGCTTTCTTT
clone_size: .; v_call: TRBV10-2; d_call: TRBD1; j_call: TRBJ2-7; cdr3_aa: CASTSPGQIYEQYF; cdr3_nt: TGCGCCAGCACTTCTCCGGGACAGATCTACGAGCAGTACTTC
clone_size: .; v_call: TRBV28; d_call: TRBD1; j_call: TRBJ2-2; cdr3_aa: CASSYDRVGSGELFF; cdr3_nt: TGTGCCAGCAGCTACGACAGGGTTGGTAGCGGGGAGCTGTTTTTT
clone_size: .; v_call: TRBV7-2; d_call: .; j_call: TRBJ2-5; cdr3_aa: CASSVRVSETQYF; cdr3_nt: TGTGCCAGCAGCGTCAGGGTCTCAGAGACCCAGTACTTC
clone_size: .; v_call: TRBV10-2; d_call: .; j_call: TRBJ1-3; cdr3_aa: CASSESPRGSGNTIYF; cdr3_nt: TGCGCCAGCAGTGAGTCGCCAAGGGGCTCCGGAAACACCATATATTTT
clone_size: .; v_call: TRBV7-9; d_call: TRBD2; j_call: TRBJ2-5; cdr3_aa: CASSKGLAGETQYF; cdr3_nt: TGTGCCAGCAGCAAGGGACTAGCGGGGGAGACCCAGTACTTC